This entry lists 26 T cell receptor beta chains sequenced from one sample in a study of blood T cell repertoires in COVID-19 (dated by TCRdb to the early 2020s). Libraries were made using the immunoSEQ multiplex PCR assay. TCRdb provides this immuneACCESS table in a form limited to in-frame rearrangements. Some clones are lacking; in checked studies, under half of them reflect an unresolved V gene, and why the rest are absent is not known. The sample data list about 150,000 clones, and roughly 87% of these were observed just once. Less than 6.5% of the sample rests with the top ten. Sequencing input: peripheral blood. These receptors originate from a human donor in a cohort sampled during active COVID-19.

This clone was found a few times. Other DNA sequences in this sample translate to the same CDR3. CDR3 amino acids: CASSLRDRDTGELFF. As DNA, the CDR3 is TGTGCCAGCAGCCTACGGGACAGGGACACCGGGGAGCTGTTTTTT. This chain links TRBV7-9 with TRBJ2-2; 9 bases map to TRBD1. The length of the CDR3 is 15 residues. Germline lookup yields CDR1 SEHNR and CDR2 FQNEAQ (reference sequence). V lost 5 bases, J lost 3 bases, and 4 bases stayed unmatched.

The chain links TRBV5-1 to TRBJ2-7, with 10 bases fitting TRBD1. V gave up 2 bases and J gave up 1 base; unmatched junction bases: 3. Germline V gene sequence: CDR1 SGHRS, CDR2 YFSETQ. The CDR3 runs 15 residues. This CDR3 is CASSFGTGDSYEQYF. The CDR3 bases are TGCGCCAGCAGCTTCGGGACAGGGGATTCCTACGAGCAGTACTTC.

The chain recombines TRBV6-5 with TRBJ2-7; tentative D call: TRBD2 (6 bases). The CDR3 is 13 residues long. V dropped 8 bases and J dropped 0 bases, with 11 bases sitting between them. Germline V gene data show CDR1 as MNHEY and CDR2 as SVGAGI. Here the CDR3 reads CASGRGNSYEQYF. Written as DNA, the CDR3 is TGTGCCAGCGGCCGGGGGAACTCCTACGAGCAGTACTTC.

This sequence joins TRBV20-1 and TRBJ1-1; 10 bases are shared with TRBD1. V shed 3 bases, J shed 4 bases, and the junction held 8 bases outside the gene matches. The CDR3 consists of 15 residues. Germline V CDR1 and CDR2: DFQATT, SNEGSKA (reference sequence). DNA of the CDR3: TGCAGTGCTAGTACGACAGGGGGCAGGACCACTGAAGCTTTCTTT. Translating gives CSASTTGGRTTEAFF.

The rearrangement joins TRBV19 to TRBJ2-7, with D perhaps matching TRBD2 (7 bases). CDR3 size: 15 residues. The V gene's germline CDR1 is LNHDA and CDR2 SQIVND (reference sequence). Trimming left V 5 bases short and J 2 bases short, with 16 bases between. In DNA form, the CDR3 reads TGTGCCAGTAGTGCCAGGGGAGGGGACCCCTACGAGCAGTACTTC. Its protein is CASSARGGDPYEQYF.

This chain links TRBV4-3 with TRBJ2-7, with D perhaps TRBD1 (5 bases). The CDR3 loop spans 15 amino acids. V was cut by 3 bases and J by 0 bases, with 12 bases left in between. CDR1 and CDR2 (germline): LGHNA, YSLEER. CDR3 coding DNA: TGCGCCAGCAGCCAGACCAGGGTTAGCTCCTACGAGCAGTACTTC. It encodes CASSQTRVSSYEQYF.

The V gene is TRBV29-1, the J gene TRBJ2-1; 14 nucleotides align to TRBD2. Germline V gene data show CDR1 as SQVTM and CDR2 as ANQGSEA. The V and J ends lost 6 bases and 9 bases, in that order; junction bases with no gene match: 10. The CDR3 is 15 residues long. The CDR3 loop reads CSVTTSGRAFGEQFF. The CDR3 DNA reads TGCAGCGTGACGACTAGCGGGAGGGCCTTCGGTGAGCAGTTCTTC.

The CDR3 sequence is CASSLGEEAFF. In DNA form, the CDR3 reads TGTGCCAGCAGCTTAGGGGAGGAAGCTTTCTTT. V gene TRBV7-9 combines with J gene TRBJ1-1; D remains unclear. The germline V gene encodes CDR1 SEHNR and CDR2 FQNEAQ (reference sequence). This CDR3 contains 11 residues. V lost 1 base, J lost 8 bases, and 5 bases lay in between.

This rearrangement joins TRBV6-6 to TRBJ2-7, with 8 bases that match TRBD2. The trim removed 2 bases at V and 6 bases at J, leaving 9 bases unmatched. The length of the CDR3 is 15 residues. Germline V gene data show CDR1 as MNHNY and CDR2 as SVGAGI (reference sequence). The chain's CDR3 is CASSYTGGASSEQYF. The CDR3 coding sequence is TGTGCCAGCAGTTACACGGGGGGGGCCAGCTCCGAGCAGTACTTC.

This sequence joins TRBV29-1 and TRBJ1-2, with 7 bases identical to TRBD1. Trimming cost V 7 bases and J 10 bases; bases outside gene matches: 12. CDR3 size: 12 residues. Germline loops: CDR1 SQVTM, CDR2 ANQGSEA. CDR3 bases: TGCAGCGCCCACCCCGCCGGACAGGTCTACACCTTC. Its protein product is CSAHPAGQVYTF.

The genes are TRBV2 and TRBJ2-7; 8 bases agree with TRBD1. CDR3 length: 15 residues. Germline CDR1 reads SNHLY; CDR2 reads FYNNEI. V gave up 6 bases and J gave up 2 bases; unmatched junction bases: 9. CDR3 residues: CASRETGGAAYEQYF. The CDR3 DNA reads TGTGCCAGCAGGGAAACAGGGGGAGCTGCCTACGAGCAGTACTTC.

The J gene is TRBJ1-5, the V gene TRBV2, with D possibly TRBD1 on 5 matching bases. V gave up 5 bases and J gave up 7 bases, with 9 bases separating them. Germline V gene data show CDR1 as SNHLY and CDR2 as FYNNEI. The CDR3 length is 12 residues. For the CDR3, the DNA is TGTGCCAGCAGTACAGGAACACAGCCCCAGCATTTT. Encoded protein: CASSTGTQPQHF. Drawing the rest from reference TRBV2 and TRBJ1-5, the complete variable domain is EPEVTQTPSHQVTQMGQEVILRCVPISNHLYFYWYRQILGQKVEFLVSFYNNEISEKSEIFDDQFSVERPDGSNFTLKIRSTKLEDSAMYFCASSTGTQPQHFGDGTRLSIL.

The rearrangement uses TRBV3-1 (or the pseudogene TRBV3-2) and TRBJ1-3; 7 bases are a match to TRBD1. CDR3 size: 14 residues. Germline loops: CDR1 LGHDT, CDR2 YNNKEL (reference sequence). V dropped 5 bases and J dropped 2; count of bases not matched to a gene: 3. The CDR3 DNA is TGTGCCAGCAGCAGCACAGGGGCTGGAAACACCATATATTTT. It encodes CASSSTGAGNTIYF.

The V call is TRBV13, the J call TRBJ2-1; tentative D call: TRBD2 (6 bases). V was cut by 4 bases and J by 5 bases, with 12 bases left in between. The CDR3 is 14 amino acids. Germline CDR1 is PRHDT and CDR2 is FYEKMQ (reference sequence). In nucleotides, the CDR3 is TGTGCCAGCAGCTCCGGGACTCCACACAATGAGCAGTTCTTC. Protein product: CASSSGTPHNEQFF.

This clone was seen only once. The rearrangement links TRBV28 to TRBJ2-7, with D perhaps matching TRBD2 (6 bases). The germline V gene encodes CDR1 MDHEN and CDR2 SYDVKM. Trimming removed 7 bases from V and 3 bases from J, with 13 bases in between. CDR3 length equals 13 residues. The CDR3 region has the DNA TGTGCCAGCATTGGAGGGGATATCTACGAGCAGTACTTC. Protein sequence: CASIGGDIYEQYF.

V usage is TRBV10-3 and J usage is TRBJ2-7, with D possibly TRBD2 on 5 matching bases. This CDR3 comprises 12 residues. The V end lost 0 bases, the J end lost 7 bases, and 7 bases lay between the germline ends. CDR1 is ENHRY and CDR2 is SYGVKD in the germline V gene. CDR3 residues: CAISESGAEQYF. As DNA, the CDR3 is TGTGCCATCAGTGAGTCGGGAGCGGAGCAGTACTTC.

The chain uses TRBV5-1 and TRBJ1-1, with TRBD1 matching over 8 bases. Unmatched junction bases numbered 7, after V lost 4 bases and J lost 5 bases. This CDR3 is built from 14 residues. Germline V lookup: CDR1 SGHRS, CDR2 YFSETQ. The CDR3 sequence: CASSTGQGYTEAFF. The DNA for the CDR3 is TGCGCCAGCAGCACCGGACAGGGCTATACTGAAGCTTTCTTT.

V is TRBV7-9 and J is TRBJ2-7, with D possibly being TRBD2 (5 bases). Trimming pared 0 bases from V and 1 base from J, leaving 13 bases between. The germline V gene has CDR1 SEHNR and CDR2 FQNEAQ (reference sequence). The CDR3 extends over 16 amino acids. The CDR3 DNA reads TGTGCCAGCAGCTTAGCGTTCTCCCTAGCATCCTACGAGCAGTACTTC. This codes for CASSLAFSLASYEQYF.

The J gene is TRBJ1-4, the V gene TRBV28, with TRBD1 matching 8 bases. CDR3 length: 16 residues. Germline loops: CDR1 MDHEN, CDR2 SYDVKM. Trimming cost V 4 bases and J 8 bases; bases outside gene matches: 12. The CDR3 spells CASSYPLTGGREKLFF. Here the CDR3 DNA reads TGTGCCAGCAGTTACCCGCTCACAGGGGGACGGGAAAAACTGTTTTTT.

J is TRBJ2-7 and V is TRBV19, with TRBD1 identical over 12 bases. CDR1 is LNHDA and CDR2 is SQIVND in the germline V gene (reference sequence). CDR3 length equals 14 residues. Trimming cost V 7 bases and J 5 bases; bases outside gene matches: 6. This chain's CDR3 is CASTQGQGANEQYF. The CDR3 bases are TGTGCCAGTACCCAGGGACAGGGGGCTAACGAGCAGTACTTC. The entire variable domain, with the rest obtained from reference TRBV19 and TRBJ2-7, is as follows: DGGITQSPKYLFRKEGQNVTLSCEQNLNHDAMYWYRQDPGQGLRLIYYSQIVNDFQKGDIAEGYSVSREKKESFPLTVTSAQKNPTAFYLCASTQGQGANEQYFGPGTRLTVT.

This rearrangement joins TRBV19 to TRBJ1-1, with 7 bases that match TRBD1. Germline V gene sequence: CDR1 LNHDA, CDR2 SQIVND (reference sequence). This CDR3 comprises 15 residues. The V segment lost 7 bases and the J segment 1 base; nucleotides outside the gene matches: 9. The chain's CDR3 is CASTPTGIGNTEAFF. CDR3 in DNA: TGTGCCAGTACCCCGACAGGGATCGGGAACACTGAAGCTTTCTTT.

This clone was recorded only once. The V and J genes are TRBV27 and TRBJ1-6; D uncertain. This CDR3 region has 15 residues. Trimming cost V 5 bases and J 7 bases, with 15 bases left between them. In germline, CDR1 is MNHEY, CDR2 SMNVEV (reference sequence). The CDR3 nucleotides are TGTGCCAGCAGTCCCCCCGGACGGAGGAATTCACCCCTCCACTTT. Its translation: CASSPPGRRNSPLHF.

CDR3 coding DNA: TGTGCCAGCAGCTTAGAGAGTCTAGCGGGCTTTCCCTACGAGCAGTACTTC. Amino acids: CASSLESLAGFPYEQYF. V usage is TRBV11-2 and J usage is TRBJ2-7, with TRBD2 identical over 8 bases. Germline trimming cut 0 bases from V and 2 bases from J; bases unmatched to any gene: 9. Germline loops: CDR1 SGHAT, CDR2 FQNNGV. The CDR3 is made up of 17 amino acids.

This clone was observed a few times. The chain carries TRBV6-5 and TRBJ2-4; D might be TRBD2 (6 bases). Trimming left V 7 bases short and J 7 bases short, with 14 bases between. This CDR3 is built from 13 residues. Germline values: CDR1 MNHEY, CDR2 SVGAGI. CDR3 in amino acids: CASTGAGGNIQYF. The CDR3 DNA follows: TGTGCCAGCACCGGAGCAGGAGGGAACATTCAGTACTTC.

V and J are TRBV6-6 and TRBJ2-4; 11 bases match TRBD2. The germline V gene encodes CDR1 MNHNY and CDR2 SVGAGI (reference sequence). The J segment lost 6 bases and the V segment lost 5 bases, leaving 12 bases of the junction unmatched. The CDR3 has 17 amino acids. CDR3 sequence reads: CASSPGLAAPLRNIQYF. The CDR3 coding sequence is TGTGCCAGCAGTCCGGGACTAGCGGCCCCATTGCGAAACATTCAGTACTTC.

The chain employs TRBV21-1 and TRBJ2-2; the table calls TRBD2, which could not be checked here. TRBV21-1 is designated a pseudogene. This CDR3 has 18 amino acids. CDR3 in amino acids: CASSKVRGAFEDTGELFF. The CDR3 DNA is TGTGCCAGCAGCAAAGTCCGGGGGGCCTTTGAGGACACCGGGGAGCTGTTTTTT.